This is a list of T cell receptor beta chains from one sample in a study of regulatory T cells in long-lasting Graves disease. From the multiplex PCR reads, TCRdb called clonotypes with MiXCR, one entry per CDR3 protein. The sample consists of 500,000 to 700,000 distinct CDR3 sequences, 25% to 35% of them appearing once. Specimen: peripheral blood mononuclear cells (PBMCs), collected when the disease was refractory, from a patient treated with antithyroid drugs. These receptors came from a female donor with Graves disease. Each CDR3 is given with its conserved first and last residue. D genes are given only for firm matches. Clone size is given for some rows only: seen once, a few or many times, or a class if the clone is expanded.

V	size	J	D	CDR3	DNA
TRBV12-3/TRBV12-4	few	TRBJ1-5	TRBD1	CASRDRARGRQPQHF	TGTGCCAGCAGGGACAGGGCACGAGGACGCCAGCCCCAGCATTTT
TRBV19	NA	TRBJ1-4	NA	CASSPQGGEKLFF	TGTGCCAGTAGTCCACAGGGCGGTGAAAAACTGTTTTTT
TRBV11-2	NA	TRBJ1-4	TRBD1	CASSETGARSEKLFF	TGTGCCAGCAGCGAAACAGGGGCCAGGAGTGAAAAACTGTTTTTT
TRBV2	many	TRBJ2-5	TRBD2	CATSGLARETQYF	TGTGCCACCTCAGGACTAGCGAGAGAGACCCAGTACTTC
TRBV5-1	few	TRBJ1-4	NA	CASTSEGGTGEKLFF	TGCGCCAGCACATCCGAAGGAGGGACCGGGGAAAAACTGTTTTTT
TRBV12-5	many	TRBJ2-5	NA	CASGSGPVGSETQYF	TGTGCTAGTGGTTCCGGACCCGTGGGGTCAGAGACCCAGTACTTC
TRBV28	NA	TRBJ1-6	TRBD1	CASRGGDSLQLPLHF	TGTGCCAGCAGGGGGGGGGACAGCCTTCAGCTACCCCTCCACTTT
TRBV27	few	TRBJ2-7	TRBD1	CASIGTGGSYEQYF	TGTGCCAGCATCGGGACAGGGGGATCGTACGAGCAGTACTTC
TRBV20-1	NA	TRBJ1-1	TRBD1	CSARDPRTGGTEAFF	TGCAGTGCTAGAGATCCGAGGACAGGGGGCACTGAAGCTTTCTTT
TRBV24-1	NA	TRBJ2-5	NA	CATSDPLLTGQETQYF	TGTGCCACCAGTGACCCCTTGCTGACAGGACAAGAGACCCAGTACTTC
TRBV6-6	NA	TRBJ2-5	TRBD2	CASSYSSSGRAETQYF	TGTGCCAGCAGTTACTCGAGTAGCGGGAGGGCGGAGACCCAGTACTTC
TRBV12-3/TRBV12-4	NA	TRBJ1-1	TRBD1	CASSRDRGRSGAFF	TGTGCCAGCAGCCGGGACAGGGGTCGCTCCGGGGCTTTCTTT
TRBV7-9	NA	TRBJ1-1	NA	CASSAGGDTEAFF	TGTGCCAGCAGCGCCGGGGGGGACACTGAAGCTTTCTTT
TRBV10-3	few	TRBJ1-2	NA	CAISEGLNYGYTF	TGTGCCATCAGTGAAGGTCTGAACTATGGCTACACCTTC
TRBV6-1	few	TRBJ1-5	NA	CASSHNPQPQHF	TGTGCCAGCAGCCACAATCCTCAGCCCCAGCATTTT
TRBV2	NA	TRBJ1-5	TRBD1	CASRDRGLNNQPQHF	TGTGCCAGCAGGGACAGGGGGCTTAACAATCAGCCCCAGCATTTT
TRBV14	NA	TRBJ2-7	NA	CASSQGLIGEQYF	TGTGCCAGCAGCCAAGGGCTCATCGGCGAGCAGTACTTC
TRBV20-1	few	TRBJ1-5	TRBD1	CSAKPQGRNQPQHF	TGCAGTGCTAAACCACAGGGGCGGAATCAGCCCCAGCATTTT
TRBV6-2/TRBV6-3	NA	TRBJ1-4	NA	CVSSEPGGKLFF	TGTGTCAGCAGTGAACCGGGCGGAAAACTGTTTTTT
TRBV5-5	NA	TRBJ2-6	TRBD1	CASSLELGQGGCSGANVLTF	TGTGCCAGCAGCTTGGAACTCGGACAGGGTGGATGCTCTGGGGCCAACGTCCTGACTTTC
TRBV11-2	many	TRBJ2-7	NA	CASNLDGYYEQYF	TGTGCCAGCAACCTCGACGGATACTACGAGCAGTACTTC
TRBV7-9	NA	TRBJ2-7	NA	CASSLMRQSYEQYF	TGTGCCAGCAGCCTCATGAGACAATCCTACGAGCAGTACTTC
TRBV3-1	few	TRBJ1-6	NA	CASSPRGIDNSPLHF	TGTGCCAGCAGCCCACGAGGGATAGATAATTCACCCCTCCACTTT
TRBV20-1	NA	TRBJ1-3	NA	CSATSEGYSGNTIYF	TGCAGTGCTACCTCGGAGGGCTACTCTGGAAACACCATATATTTT
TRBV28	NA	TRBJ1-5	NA	CASSPPGRSNQPQHF	TGTGCCAGCAGTCCCCCGGGGCGAAGCAATCAGCCCCAGCATTTT
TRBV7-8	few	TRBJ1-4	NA	CASSTHTRNNEKLFF	TGTGCCAGCAGCACACATACAAGAAATAATGAAAAACTGTTTTTT
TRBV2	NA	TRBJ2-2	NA	CASSSYGRGGTGELFF	TGTGCCAGCAGTTCCTACGGGAGAGGGGGGACCGGGGAGCTGTTTTTT
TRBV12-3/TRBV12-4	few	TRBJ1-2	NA	CASTPAGGYYGCTF	TGTGCCAGCACCCCCGCTGGGGGTTACTATGGCTGCACCTTC
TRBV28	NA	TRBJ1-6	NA	CASRDSGSPLHF	TGTGCCAGCAGGGACAGTGGATCACCCCTCCACTTT
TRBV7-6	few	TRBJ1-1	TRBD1	CASRVTGGATEAFF	TGTGCCAGCAGGGTGACAGGGGGCGCGACTGAAGCTTTCTTT
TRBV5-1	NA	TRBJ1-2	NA	CASSLGTFDYGYTF	TGCGCCAGCAGCTTGGGGACCTTCGACTATGGCTACACCTTC
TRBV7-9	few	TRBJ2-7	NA	CARPLRDEQYF	TGTGCCAGGCCTCTCCGGGACGAGCAGTACTTC
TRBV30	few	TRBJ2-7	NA	CAWSVEGFYEQYF	TGTGCCTGGAGTGTCGAAGGATTCTACGAGCAGTACTTC
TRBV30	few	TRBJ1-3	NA	CAWSVQLGRVGNTIYF	TGTGCCTGGAGTGTACAGCTGGGCAGGGTCGGAAACACCATATATTTT
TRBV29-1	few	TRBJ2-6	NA	CSVESGGPGANVLTF	TGCAGCGTTGAAAGCGGCGGACCTGGGGCCAACGTCCTGACTTTC
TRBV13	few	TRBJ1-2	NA	CASSLRTAANYGYTF	TGTGCCAGCAGCCTTCGGACAGCTGCTAACTATGGCTACACCTTC
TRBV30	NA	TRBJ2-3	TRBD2	CAWSVGSGSETQYF	TGTGCCTGGAGTGTCGGTAGCGGGAGTGAGACGCAGTATTTT
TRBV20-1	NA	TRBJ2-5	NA	CSARDPPETQYF	TGCAGTGCTAGAGACCCCCCGGAGACCCAGTACTTC
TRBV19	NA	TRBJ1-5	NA	CATSIGSQPQHF	TGTGCCACCTCCATTGGATCTCAGCCCCAGCATTTT
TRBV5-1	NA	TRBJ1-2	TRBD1	CASSNAGQGRGYTF	TGCGCCAGCAGCAACGCCGGACAGGGGAGAGGCTACACCTTC
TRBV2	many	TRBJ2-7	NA	CASLGGYEQYF	TGTGCCAGCTTGGGAGGTTACGAGCAGTACTTC
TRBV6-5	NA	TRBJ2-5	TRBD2	CASSYSGGGETQYF	TGTGCCAGCAGTTACTCGGGGGGGGGTGAGACCCAGTACTTC
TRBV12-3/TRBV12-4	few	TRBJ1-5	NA	CASRGGSYDQPQHF	TGTGCCAGCAGGGGGGGCAGTTATGATCAGCCCCAGCATTTT
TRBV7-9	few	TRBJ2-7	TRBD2	CASRSSGRAHEQYF	TGTGCCAGCAGGTCCTCCGGGAGGGCGCACGAGCAGTACTTC
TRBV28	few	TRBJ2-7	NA	CASSQDTGTRYEQYF	TGTGCCAGCAGCCAAGATACGGGAACCCGATACGAGCAGTACTTC
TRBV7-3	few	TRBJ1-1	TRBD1	CASSPGTGLNTEAFF	TGTGCCAGCAGCCCCGGGACAGGGTTGAACACTGAAGCTTTCTTT
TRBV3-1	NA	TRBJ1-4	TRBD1	CASSLEAGQGNEKLFF	TGTGCCAGCAGCCTCGAGGCGGGACAGGGGAATGAAAAACTGTTTTTT
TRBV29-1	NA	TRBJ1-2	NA	CSVEDAGGDYGYTF	TGCAGCGTTGAAGATGCCGGGGGCGACTATGGCTACACCTTC
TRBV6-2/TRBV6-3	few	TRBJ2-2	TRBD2	CASGGRAHGTGELFF	TGTGCCAGCGGCGGGAGGGCCCATGGCACCGGGGAGCTGTTTTTT
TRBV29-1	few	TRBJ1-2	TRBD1	CSVGGVDRGRNGYTF	TGCAGCGTCGGGGGGGTCGACAGGGGGCGAAATGGCTACACCTTC
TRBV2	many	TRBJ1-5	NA	CASTKGRNNQPQHF	TGTGCCAGCACCAAGGGACGGAACAATCAGCCCCAGCATTTT
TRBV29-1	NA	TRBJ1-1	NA	CSGADRYNTEAFF	TGCAGCGGGGCAGACAGGTACAACACTGAAGCTTTCTTT
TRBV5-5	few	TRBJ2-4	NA	CASRTTDRPLAKNIQYF	TGTGCCAGCAGAACAACAGACAGGCCACTAGCCAAAAACATTCAGTACTTC
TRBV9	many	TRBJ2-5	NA	CASSVGGVETQYF	TGTGCCAGCAGCGTAGGGGGAGTGGAGACCCAGTACTTC
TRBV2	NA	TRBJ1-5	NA	CASSQSRDQPQHF	TGTGCCAGCAGCCAGTCCAGGGATCAGCCCCAGCATTTT
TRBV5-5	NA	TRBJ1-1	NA	CASSLAIGGTEAFF	TGTGCCAGCAGCTTGGCCATAGGAGGCACTGAAGCTTTCTTT
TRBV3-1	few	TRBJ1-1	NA	CASSQRHSVGVTEAFF	TGTGCCAGCAGCCAACGCCATTCCGTGGGAGTCACTGAAGCTTTCTTT
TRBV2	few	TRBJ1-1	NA	CASGVLVNTEAFF	TGTGCCAGCGGGGTATTGGTGAACACTGAAGCTTTCTTT
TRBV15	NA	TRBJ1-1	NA	CATSRGLIVNTEAFF	TGTGCCACCAGCAGAGGACTTATTGTGAACACTGAAGCTTTCTTT
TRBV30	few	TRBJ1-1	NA	CAWGGGRTEAFF	TGTGCCTGGGGCGGTGGGAGAACTGAAGCTTTCTTT